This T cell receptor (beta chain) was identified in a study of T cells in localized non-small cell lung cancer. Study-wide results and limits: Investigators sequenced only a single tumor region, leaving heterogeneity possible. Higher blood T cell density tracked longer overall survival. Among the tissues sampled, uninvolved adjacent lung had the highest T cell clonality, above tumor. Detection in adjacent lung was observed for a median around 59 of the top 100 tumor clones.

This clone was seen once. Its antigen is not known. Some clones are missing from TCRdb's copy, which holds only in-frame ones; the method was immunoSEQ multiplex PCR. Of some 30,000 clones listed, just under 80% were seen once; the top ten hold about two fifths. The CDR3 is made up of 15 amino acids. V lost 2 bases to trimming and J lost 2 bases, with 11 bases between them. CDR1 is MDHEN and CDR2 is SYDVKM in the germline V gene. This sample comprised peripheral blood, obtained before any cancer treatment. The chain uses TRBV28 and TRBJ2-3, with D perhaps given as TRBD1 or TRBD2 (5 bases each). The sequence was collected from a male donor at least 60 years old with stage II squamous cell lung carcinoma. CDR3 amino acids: CASSLQVGATDTQYF. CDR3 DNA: TGTGCCAGCAGTTTACAAGTCGGGGCCACAGATACGCAGTATTTT.